The present T cell receptor (beta chain) was sequenced within a study of identical twins. Findings of the study overall: Recombination models fit unrelated individuals' TCR alpha sharing but underestimated twins'.

Unique molecular identifiers were present on the cDNA, and a universal primer site came from template switching. TCRdb recomputed calls from the 5' RACE reads with MiXCR, one row per CDR3 protein. The data contain roughly 630,000 distinct CDR3 sequences, roughly 7.1% of them singletons. Comment on this clonotype: Its cognate antigen is unknown. Germline and junction disagree at one end, which may indicate a read error.

A further study also used this sample, focusing on yellow fever vaccine responses in identical twins.

This sequence originates from a young woman in good health. The sample taken for sequencing was PBMCs.

The CDR3 DNA reads as TGTGCCAGCAGCCCGAGTACCGGGACAGGGGGCTTCTTC. Its protein product is CASSPSTGTGGFF. The chain recombines TRBV2 with TRBJ2-7, with TRBD1 matching over 12 bases. CDR3 length: 13 residues. From germline, CDR1 is SNHLY and CDR2 FYNNEI.